This entry lists 14 T cell receptor beta chains sequenced from one sample in a study of long-term antiretroviral therapy in people with HIV. Sequencing used immunoSEQ v3.0 at survey level. Generated by immunoSEQ multiplex PCR, the TCRdb table keeps only in-frame clones and is missing some. The sample comprises 40,000 to 50,000 clones, less than 95% of which are singletons, and 2% to 2.5% rests with the top ten. This material consisted of unsorted PBMCs, taken around 9.2 years after starting antiretroviral therapy. All receptors derive from a man younger than 40 with HIV.

The gene calls are TRBV10-1 and TRBJ1-1; 7 bases map to TRBD1. The CDR3 has 15 residues. Germline lookup yields CDR1 WNHNN and CDR2 SYGVQD (reference sequence). V dropped 5 bases and J dropped 8; count of bases not matched to a gene: 14. The CDR3 protein is CASSKTRGNLGEAFF. The DNA of the CDR3 is TGCGCCAGCAGTAAGACCAGGGGGAACCTAGGGGAAGCTTTCTTT.

The V gene is TRBV5-6, the J gene TRBJ2-5; D gene ambiguous. The CDR3 extends over 15 amino acids. The germline gives CDR1 SGHDT, CDR2 YYEEEE. V dropped 0 bases and J dropped 3 bases, with 12 bases sitting between them. The CDR3 bases are TGTGCCAGCAGCTTGGTGGTAGGAATGGAAGAGACCCAGTACTTC. Translating it yields CASSLVVGMEETQYF.

The chain joins TRBV9 to TRBJ1-2; D is unresolved. Germline lookup yields CDR1 SGDLS and CDR2 YYNGEE. V lost 8 bases and J lost 0, with 20 bases in between. The CDR3 covers 16 residues. The CDR3 here is CASRPVPTGTNYGYTF. Here the CDR3 DNA reads TGTGCCAGTAGACCAGTCCCGACGGGCACTAACTATGGCTACACCTTC.

The chain is built from TRBV5-1 and TRBJ2-1; 10 nucleotides agree with TRBD2. V lost 4 bases and J lost 3; bases outside the gene matches: 7. This CDR3 has 16 amino acids. Germline V gene lookup returns CDR1 SGHRS and CDR2 YFSETQ. CDR3 coding DNA: TGCGCCAGCAGCAGGACGGGACTAGCGAGCTACAATGAGCAGTTCTTC. It encodes CASSRTGLASYNEQFF. Full variable domain (rest looked up from reference TRBV5-1 and TRBJ2-1): KAGVTQTPRYLIKTRGQQVTLSCSPISGHRSVSWYQQTPGQGLQFLFEYFSETQRNKGNFPGRFSGRQFSNSRSEMNVSTLELGDSALYLCASSRTGLASYNEQFFGPGTRLTVL.

This sequence joins TRBV5-1 and TRBJ2-1, with 7 bases matching TRBD1. CDR3 length: 18 amino acids. The germline V gene encodes CDR1 SGHRS and CDR2 YFSETQ. The trim removed 4 bases at V and 5 bases at J, leaving 18 bases unmatched. In DNA, the CDR3 is TGCGCCAGCAGCCCACTGCCGGACAGGCGCGCTCCGGACAATGAGCAGTTCTTC. It translates to CASSPLPDRRAPDNEQFF.

The chain links TRBV6-1 to TRBJ1-5, with D unresolved. Germline V gene sequence: CDR1 MNHNS, CDR2 SASEGT. This CDR3 contains 15 residues. The CDR3 DNA reads TGTGCTACCAAGCCCAGAGACTATAGCAATCAGCCCCAGCATTTT. It codes for CATKPRDYSNQPQHF.

The chain links TRBV5-4 to TRBJ1-3, with 10 bases fitting TRBD1. After removal of 0 bases from V and 4 bases from J, the junction contained 1 base not matched to a gene. The CDR3 is 15 amino acids. CDR1 and CDR2 from the germline V gene are SGHNT and YYREEE (reference sequence). The CDR3 is CASSLGQGAGNTIYF. The CDR3 DNA follows: TGTGCCAGCAGCTTGGGACAGGGGGCCGGAAACACCATATATTTT.

V and J are TRBV15 and TRBJ1-4; no clear D. This CDR3 spans 15 amino acids. Trimming shortened V by 1 base and J by 0 bases, and 6 bases separated the two germline ends. Germline values: CDR1 LNHNV, CDR2 YYDKDF (reference sequence). In DNA, the CDR3 is TGTGCCACCAGCAGAGGCGCTGCAACTAATGAAAAACTGTTTTTT. Protein: CATSRGAATNEKLFF.

The chain employs TRBV5-5 and TRBJ1-1; TRBD1 agrees at 8 bases. The CDR3 runs to 14 residues. After removal of 2 bases from V and 7 bases from J, the junction contained 7 bases not matched to a gene. Germline V gives CDR1 SGHKS, CDR2 YYEKEE (reference sequence). CDR3 sequence reads: CASSFLQGVGEAFF. CDR3 nucleotide sequence: TGTGCCAGCAGCTTCCTACAGGGGGTGGGTGAAGCTTTCTTT.

The chain is built from TRBV7-2 and TRBJ1-1; 7 bases match TRBD1. With V trimmed by 4 bases and J by 4 bases, 6 bases remained unmatched. Germline assignment: CDR1 SGHTA and CDR2 FQGNSA. The CDR3 spans 14 residues. The chain's CDR3 is CASSSNRGSTEAFF. In DNA, the CDR3 is TGTGCCAGCAGCTCGAACAGGGGAAGCACTGAAGCTTTCTTT.

The chain couples TRBV11-2 to TRBJ2-3; D uncertain. The V end lost 2 bases, the J end lost 1 base, and 7 bases lay between the germline ends. The germline V gene encodes CDR1 SGHAT and CDR2 FQNNGV. The CDR3 is made up of 14 amino acids. The CDR3 sequence is CASSLSGGTDTQYF. CDR3 nucleotide sequence: TGTGCCAGCAGCTTAAGTGGAGGCACAGATACGCAGTATTTT.

V is TRBV11-1 and J is TRBJ2-5, with D possibly TRBD1 on 5 matching bases. The CDR3 sequence is 13 residues long. The germline V and J ends were trimmed by 1 base and 5 bases, with 8 bases remaining between them. Germline CDR1 and CDR2: SGHAT and FQDESV (reference sequence). The CDR3 here is CASSLGQGETQYF. CDR3 DNA: TGTGCCAGCAGCTTAGGCCAGGGTGAGACCCAGTACTTC.

This clone was counted once. CDR3 protein: CASSPRAAGNTDTQYF. The DNA for the CDR3 is TGTGCCAGCAGTCCACGGGCAGCGGGGAACACAGATACGCAGTATTTT. The chain links TRBV6-6 to TRBJ2-3; 7 bases agree with TRBD2. The CDR3 runs 16 residues. Germline-derived CDR1 and CDR2 are MNHNY and SVGAGI (reference sequence). Germline trimming cut 5 bases from V and 2 bases from J; bases unmatched to any gene: 10.

This rearrangement joins TRBV7-9 to TRBJ1-2, with 7 bases fitting TRBD1. The CDR3 length is 13 residues. Unmatched junction bases numbered 8, after V lost 5 bases and J lost 8 bases. CDR1 is SEHNR, CDR2 FQNEAQ, per germline (reference sequence). The CDR3 nucleotides are TGTGCCAGCAGCGCAGGGACAGCCTACGGCTACACCTTC. It yields the protein CASSAGTAYGYTF.